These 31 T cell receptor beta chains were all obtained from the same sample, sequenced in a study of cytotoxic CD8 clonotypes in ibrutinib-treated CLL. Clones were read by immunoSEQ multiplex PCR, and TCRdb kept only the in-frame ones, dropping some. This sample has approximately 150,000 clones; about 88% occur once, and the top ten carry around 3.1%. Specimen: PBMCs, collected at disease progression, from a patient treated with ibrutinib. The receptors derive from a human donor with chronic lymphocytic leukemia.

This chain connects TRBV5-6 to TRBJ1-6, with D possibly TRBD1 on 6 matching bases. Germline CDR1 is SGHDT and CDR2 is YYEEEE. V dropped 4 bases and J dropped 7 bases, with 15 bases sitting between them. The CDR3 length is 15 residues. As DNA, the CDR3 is TGTGCCAGCAGCCCGGAGGGGGAAGGAAATTCACCCCTCCACTTT. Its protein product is CASSPEGEGNSPLHF.

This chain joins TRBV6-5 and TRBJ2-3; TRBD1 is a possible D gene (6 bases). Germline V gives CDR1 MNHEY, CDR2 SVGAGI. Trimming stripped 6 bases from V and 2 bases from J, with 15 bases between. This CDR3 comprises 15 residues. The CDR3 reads CASRQGIEHTDTQYF. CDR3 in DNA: TGTGCCAGCAGACAGGGAATTGAACACACAGATACGCAGTATTTT.

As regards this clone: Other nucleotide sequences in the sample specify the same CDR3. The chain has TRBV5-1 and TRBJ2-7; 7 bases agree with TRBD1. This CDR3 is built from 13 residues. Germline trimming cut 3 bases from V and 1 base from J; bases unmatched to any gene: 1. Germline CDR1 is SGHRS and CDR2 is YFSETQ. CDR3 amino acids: CASSSGQSYEQYF. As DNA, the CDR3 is TGCGCCAGCAGCTCGGGACAGTCCTACGAGCAGTACTTC. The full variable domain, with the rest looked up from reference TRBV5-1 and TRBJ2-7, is KAGVTQTPRYLIKTRGQQVTLSCSPISGHRSVSWYQQTPGQGLQFLFEYFSETQRNKGNFPGRFSGRQFSNSRSEMNVSTLELGDSALYLCASSSGQSYEQYFGPGTRLTVT.

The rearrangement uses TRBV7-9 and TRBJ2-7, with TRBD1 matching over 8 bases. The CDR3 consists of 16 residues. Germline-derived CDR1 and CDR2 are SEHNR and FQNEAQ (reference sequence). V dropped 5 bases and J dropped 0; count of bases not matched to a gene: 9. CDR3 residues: CASSRSGQGLSYEQYF. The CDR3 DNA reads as TGTGCCAGCAGCCGCAGCGGACAGGGCCTCTCCTACGAGCAGTACTTC.

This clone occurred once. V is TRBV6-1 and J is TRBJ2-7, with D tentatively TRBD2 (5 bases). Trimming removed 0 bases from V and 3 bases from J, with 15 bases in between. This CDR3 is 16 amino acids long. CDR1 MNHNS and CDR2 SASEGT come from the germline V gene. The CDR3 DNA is TGTGCCAGCAGTGAAGCAGGGAAAAAAGGGAGCTACGAGCAGTACTTC. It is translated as CASSEAGKKGSYEQYF.

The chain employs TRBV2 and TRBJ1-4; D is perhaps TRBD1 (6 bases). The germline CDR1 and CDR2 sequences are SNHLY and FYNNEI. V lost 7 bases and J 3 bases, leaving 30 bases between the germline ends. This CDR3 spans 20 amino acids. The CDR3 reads CASTKGAGTLLSGANEKLFF. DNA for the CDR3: TGTGCCAGCACGAAGGGAGCCGGGACCCTCCTATCAGGGGCTAATGAAAAACTGTTTTTT.

DNA for the CDR3: TGTGCCAGCAGCCAAGATCGTCTAGGAGCGAGCTCCTACGAGCAGTACTTC. Its translation is CASSQDRLGASSYEQYF. The rearrangement links TRBV4-2 to TRBJ2-7; D call uncertain. CDR1 and CDR2 (germline): LGHNA, YNFKEQ. The V gene lost 0 bases and the J gene lost 0 bases, with 15 bases spanning the gap. CDR3 size: 17 residues.

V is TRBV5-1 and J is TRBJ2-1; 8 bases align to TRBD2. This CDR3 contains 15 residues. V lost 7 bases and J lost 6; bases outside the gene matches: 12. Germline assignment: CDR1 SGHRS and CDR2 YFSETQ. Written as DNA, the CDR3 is TGCGCCAGCTTTAGCAACGGGGGGGCTGGCAATGAGCAGTTCTTC. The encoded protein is CASFSNGGAGNEQFF.

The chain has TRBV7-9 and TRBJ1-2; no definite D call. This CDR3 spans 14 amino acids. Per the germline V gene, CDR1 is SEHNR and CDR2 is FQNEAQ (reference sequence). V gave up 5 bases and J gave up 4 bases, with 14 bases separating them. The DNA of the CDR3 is TGTGCCAGCAGCCTCAAACGAGGTCCCTATGGCTACACCTTC. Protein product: CASSLKRGPYGYTF. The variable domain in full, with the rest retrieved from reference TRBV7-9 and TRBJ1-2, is DTGVSQNPRHKITKRGQNVTFRCDPISEHNRLYWYRQTLGQGPEFLTYFQNEAQLEKSRLLSDRFSAERPKGSFSTLEIQRTEQGDSAMYLCASSLKRGPYGYTFGSGTRLTVV.

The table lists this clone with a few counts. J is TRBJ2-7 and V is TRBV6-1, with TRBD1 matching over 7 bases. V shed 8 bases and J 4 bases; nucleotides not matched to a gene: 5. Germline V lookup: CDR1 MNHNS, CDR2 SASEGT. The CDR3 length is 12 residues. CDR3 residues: CASGQARYEQYF. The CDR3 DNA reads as TGTGCCAGCGGACAGGCGAGGTACGAGCAGTACTTC.

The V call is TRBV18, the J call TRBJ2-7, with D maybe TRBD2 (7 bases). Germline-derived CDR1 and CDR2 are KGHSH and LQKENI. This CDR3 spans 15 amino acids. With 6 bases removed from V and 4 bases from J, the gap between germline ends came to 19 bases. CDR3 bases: TGTGCCAGCTCTGGCGGGGGCTCCTCCCTTTACGAGCAGTACTTC. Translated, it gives CASSGGGSSLYEQYF.

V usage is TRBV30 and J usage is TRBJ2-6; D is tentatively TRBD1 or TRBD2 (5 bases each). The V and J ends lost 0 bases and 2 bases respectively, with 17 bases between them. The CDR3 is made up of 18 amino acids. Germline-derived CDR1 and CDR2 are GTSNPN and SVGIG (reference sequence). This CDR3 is CAWSVRWDLGAGANVLTF. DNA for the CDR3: TGTGCCTGGAGTGTACGGTGGGACCTGGGGGCTGGGGCCAACGTCCTGACTTTC.

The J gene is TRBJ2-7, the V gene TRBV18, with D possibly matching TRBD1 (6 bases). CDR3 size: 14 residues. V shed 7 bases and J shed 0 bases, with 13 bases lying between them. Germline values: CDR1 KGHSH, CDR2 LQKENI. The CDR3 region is CASFPGQSSYEQYF. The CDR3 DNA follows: TGTGCCAGCTTCCCGGGACAAAGCTCCTACGAGCAGTACTTC.

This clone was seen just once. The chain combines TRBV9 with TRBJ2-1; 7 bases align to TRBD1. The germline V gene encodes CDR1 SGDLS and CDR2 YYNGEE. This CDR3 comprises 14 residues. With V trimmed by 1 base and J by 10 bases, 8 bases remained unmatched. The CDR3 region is CASSVRHGGQEQFF. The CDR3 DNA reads TGTGCCAGCAGCGTACGCCATGGGGGACAGGAGCAGTTCTTC.

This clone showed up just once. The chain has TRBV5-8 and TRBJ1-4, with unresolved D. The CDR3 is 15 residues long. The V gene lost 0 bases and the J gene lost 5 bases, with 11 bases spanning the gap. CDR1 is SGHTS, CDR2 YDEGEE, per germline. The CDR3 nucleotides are TGTGCCAGCAGCTTGGTCACGGGTGGGAATGAAAAACTGTTTTTT. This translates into CASSLVTGGNEKLFF.

The CDR3: CASSGLNQETQYF. Written as DNA, the CDR3 is TGTGCCAGCAGTGGATTAAACCAAGAGACCCAGTACTTC. This chain links TRBV2 with TRBJ2-5; D gene ambiguous. Trimming pared 4 bases from V and 0 bases from J, leaving 6 bases between. The CDR3 is 13 amino acids. CDR1 is SNHLY, CDR2 FYNNEI, per germline.

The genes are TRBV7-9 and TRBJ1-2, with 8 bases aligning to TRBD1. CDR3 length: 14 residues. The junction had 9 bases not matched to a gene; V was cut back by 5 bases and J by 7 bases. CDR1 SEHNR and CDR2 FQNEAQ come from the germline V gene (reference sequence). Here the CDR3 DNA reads TGTGCCAGCAGCATGATGACAGGGGCGGGTGGCTACACCTTC. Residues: CASSMMTGAGGYTF.

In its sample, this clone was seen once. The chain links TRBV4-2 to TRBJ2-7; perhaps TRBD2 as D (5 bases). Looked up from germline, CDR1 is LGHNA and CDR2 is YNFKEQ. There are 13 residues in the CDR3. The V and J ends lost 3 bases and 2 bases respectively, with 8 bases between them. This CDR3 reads CASSHEGAYEQYF. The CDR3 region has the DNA TGTGCCAGCAGCCACGAGGGCGCCTACGAGCAGTACTTC.

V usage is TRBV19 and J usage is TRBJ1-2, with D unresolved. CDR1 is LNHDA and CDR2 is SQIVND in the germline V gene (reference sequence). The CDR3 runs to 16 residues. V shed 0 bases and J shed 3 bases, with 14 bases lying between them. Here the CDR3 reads CASSIDPSRRHYGYTF. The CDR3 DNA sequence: TGTGCCAGTAGTATAGATCCGTCGCGGAGGCACTATGGCTACACCTTC.

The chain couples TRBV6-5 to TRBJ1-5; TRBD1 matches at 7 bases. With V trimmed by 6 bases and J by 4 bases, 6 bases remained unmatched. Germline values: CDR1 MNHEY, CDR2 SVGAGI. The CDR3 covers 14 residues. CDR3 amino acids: CASRSPGGNQPQHF. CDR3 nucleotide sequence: TGTGCCAGCAGATCCCCAGGGGGGAATCAGCCCCAGCATTTT.

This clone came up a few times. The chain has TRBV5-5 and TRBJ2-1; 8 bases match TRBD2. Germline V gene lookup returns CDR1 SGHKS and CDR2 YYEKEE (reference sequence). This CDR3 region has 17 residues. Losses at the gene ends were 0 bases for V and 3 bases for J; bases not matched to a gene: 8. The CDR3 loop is CASSLGPGRGDYNEQFF. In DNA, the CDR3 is TGTGCCAGCAGCTTGGGCCCGGGGCGGGGGGACTACAATGAGCAGTTCTTC.

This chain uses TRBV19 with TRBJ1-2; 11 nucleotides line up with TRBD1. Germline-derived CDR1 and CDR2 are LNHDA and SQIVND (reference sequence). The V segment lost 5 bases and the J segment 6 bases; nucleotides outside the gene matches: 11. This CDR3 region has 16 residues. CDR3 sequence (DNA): TGTGCCAGTAGTTTCCCGGGACAGGGGGATGGAGATGGCTACACCTTC. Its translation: CASSFPGQGDGDGYTF.

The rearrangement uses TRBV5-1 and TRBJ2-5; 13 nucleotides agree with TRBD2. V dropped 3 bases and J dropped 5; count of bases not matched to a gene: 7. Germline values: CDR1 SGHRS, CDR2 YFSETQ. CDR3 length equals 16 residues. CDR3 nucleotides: TGCGCCAGCAGCTCAGGACTAGCGGGAGCTGGGGAGACCCAGTACTTC. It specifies CASSSGLAGAGETQYF.

The CDR3 is CASTAPGLFLGDTGELFF. The CDR3 DNA follows: TGTGCCAGTACTGCACCGGGACTCTTTTTAGGGGACACCGGGGAGCTGTTTTTT. This chain uses TRBV19 with TRBJ2-2, with D possibly matching TRBD2 (6 bases). The CDR3 runs 18 residues. V was trimmed by 7 bases and J by 3 bases, leaving 24 bases between them. Germline V gene sequence: CDR1 LNHDA, CDR2 SQIVND (reference sequence).

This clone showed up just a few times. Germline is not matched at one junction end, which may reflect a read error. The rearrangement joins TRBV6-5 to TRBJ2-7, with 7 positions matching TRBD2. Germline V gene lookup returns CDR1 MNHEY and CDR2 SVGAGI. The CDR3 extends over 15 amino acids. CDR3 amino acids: CASSSTATSSNEQYF. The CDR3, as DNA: TGTGCCAGCAGTTCAACCGCGACTAGCTCCAACGAGCAGTACTTC.

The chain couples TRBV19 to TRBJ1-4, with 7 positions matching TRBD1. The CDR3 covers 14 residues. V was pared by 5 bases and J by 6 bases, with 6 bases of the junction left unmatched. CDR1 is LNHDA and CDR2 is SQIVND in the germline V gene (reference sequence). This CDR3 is CASSLAGGDEKLFF. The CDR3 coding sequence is TGTGCCAGTAGTTTGGCAGGGGGAGATGAAAAACTGTTTTTT.

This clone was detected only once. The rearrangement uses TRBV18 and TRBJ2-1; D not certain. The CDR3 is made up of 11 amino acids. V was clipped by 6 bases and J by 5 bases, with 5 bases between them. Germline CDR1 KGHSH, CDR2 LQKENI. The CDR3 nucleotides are TGTGCCAGCTCCCAAGACAATGAGCAGTTCTTC. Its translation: CASSQDNEQFF.

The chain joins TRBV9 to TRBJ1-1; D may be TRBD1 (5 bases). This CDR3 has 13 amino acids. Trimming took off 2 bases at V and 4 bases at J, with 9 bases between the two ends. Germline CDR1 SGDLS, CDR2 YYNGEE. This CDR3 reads CASSVGDGTEAFF. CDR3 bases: TGTGCCAGCAGCGTGGGGGATGGCACTGAAGCTTTCTTT.

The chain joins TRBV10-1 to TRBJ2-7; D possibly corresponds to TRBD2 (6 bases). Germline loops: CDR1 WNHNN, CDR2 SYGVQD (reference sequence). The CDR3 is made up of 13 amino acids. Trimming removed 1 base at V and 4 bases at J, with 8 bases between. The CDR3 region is CASSELGLYEQYF. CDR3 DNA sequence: TGCGCCAGCAGTGAGTTGGGACTTTACGAGCAGTACTTC.

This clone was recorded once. The chain's CDR3 is CASSSRGYTF. DNA of the CDR3: TGTGCCAGCAGTTCGAGAGGCTACACCTTC. The chain uses TRBV28 and TRBJ1-2; D gene unclear. This CDR3 spans 10 amino acids. V gave up 4 bases and J gave up 8 bases, with 5 bases separating them. Germline assignment: CDR1 MDHEN and CDR2 SYDVKM.

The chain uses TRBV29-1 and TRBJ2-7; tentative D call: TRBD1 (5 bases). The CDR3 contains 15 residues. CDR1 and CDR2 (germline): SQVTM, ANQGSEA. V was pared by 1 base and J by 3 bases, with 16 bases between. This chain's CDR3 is CSVEVGNRKNYEQYF. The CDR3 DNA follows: TGCAGCGTTGAAGTAGGGAACAGGAAGAACTACGAGCAGTACTTC.